One sample yielded the 26 T cell receptor beta chains listed below, sequenced in a study of T cell repertoires in cytomegalovirus infection. TCRdb called the reads again in MiXCR, with one record for every CDR3 protein. The sample yields about 740,000 distinct CDR3 sequences, approximately 34% seen once. Sequences were obtained from PBMCs. Every receptor here comes from a human donor in good health (CMV status not recorded). Some clones in this sample may be carry-over from other donors' samples.

The chain joins TRBV10-3 to TRBJ2-7; 7 bases match TRBD1. The CDR3 is 13 amino acids. Germline V gives CDR1 ENHRY, CDR2 SYGVKD. Germline trimming cut 7 bases from V and 5 bases from J; bases unmatched to any gene: 8. Here the CDR3 reads CAIMDRWEHEQYF. In nucleotides, the CDR3 is TGTGCCATCATGGACAGGTGGGAGCACGAGCAGTACTTC.

The chain recombines TRBV7-3 with TRBJ1-2; weak D call: TRBD1 (6 bases). Germline V lookup: CDR1 SGHTA, CDR2 FQGTGA. The V end was cut by 4 bases, the J end by 3 bases, with 15 bases between. This CDR3 spans 15 amino acids. The CDR3, as DNA: TGTGCCAGCAGCTCCTACACAGGGACGCACTATGGCTACACCTTC. Translated: CASSSYTGTHYGYTF. The full variable domain, its missing parts supplied by reference TRBV7-3 and TRBJ1-2, is GAGVSQTPSNKVTEKGKYVELRCDPISGHTALYWYRQSLGQGPEFLIYFQGTGAADDSGLPNDRFFAVRPEGSVSTLKIQRTERGDSAVYLCASSSYTGTHYGYTFGSGTRLTVV.

In this sample, this clonotype turned up a few times. The genes are TRBV6-1 and TRBJ2-7; D might be TRBD1 (6 bases). The CDR3 is 15 amino acids. Germline CDR1 MNHNS, CDR2 SASEGT. V was pared by 5 bases and J by 4 bases, with 18 bases between. CDR3 in amino acids: CASSLTSTGLYEQYF. The CDR3 DNA sequence: TGTGCCAGCAGTCTTACCTCGACAGGACTTTACGAGCAGTACTTC.

Concerning this clonotype itself: It is likely a read error, because the conserved phenylalanine at the end of the CDR3 is missing. This rearrangement joins TRBV4-1 to TRBJ1-4; D perhaps matches TRBD1 (6 bases). Germline-derived CDR1 and CDR2 are MGHRA and YSYEKL. Between the trimmed V and J ends, which lost 6 bases and 0 bases, there was a span of 17 bases. This CDR3 has 17 residues. This chain's CDR3 is CASRQRQEAATNEKLFL. For the CDR3, the DNA is TGCGCCAGCAGGCAAAGACAGGAGGCTGCAACTAATGAAAAACTGTTTTTG.

The V call is TRBV18, the J call TRBJ2-1, with 8 nucleotides matching TRBD1. The CDR3 covers 15 residues. Germline CDR1 KGHSH, CDR2 LQKENI. V lost 7 bases and J lost 6; bases outside the gene matches: 11. The CDR3 nucleotides read TGTGCCAGCTACCCTCGGGCAGGGGGCCTCAATGAGCAGTTCTTC. It translates to CASYPRAGGLNEQFF.

This clonotype turned up a few times. V usage is TRBV2 and J usage is TRBJ1-1, with D uncertain. The CDR3 is 12 amino acids. Germline V CDR1 and CDR2: SNHLY, FYNNEI. Trimming shortened V by 0 bases and J by 9 bases, and 8 bases separated the two germline ends. CDR3 sequence: CASSEADIKAFF. Written as DNA, the CDR3 is TGTGCCAGCAGTGAAGCAGATATAAAAGCTTTCTTT.

The chain recombines TRBV20-1 with TRBJ2-1; 7 bases map to TRBD2. After removal of 3 bases from V and 4 bases from J, the junction contained 3 bases not matched to a gene. CDR1 is DFQATT and CDR2 is SNEGSKA in the germline V gene (reference sequence). The CDR3 spans 13 residues. The DNA for the CDR3 is TGCAGTGCTAGCGGGAGGTTGTACAATGAGCAGTTCTTC. Its translation: CSASGRLYNEQFF.

The rearrangement links TRBV11-2 to TRBJ2-2; weak D call: TRBD2 (5 bases). V dropped 1 base and J dropped 11 bases, with 11 bases sitting between them. CDR3 size: 13 residues. CDR1 is SGHAT, CDR2 FQNNGV, per germline. CDR3 in DNA: TGTGCCAGCAGCTTAGGGGGAGTCGGTGAGCTGTTTTTT. Translating gives CASSLGGVGELFF.

This clonotype was picked up a small number of times. The V call is TRBV28, the J call TRBJ2-7, with D tentatively TRBD2 (7 bases). The CDR3 has 15 residues. Germline lookup yields CDR1 MDHEN and CDR2 SYDVKM. The V end was cut by 4 bases, the J end by 2 bases, with 15 bases between. The CDR3 region has the DNA TGTGCCAGCAGTTCTATAACAGGGAGGGCCTACGAGCAGTACTTC. Translated: CASSSITGRAYEQYF.

There are a few counts of this clonotype. V is TRBV4-1 and J is TRBJ1-2, with TRBD1 matching over 8 bases. The V gene's germline CDR1 is MGHRA and CDR2 YSYEKL. This CDR3 has 18 amino acids. V trimming: 0 bases; J trimming: 4 bases; junction bases outside the gene matches: 13. The CDR3 DNA reads TGCGCCAGCAGCCAAGATCGGGCAGGGGGCTCGTTTGTCTATGGCTACACCTTC. It codes for CASSQDRAGGSFVYGYTF.

The V and J genes are TRBV7-6 and TRBJ1-1; D gene unclear. This CDR3 has 17 residues. The V gene's germline CDR1 is SGHVS and CDR2 FNYEAQ. Between the trimmed V and J ends, which lost 7 bases and 1 base, there was a span of 22 bases. CDR3 nucleotides: TGTGCCAGCACCCTCTCGCAACCGGGCTTGGGGAACACTGAAGCTTTCTTT. Translating gives CASTLSQPGLGNTEAFF.

This clonotype was counted a few times. This chain uses TRBV7-9 with TRBJ2-4, with D hard to call. The V end was cut by 2 bases, the J end by 3 bases, with 17 bases between. The V gene's germline CDR1 is SEHNR and CDR2 FQNEAQ (reference sequence). The CDR3 extends over 17 amino acids. The CDR3 loop is CASSLYDPGKVKNIQYF. The CDR3 DNA reads TGTGCCAGCAGCTTATACGACCCCGGCAAAGTCAAAAACATTCAGTACTTC.

The chain recombines TRBV7-9 with TRBJ1-1; D unresolved. The germline CDR1 and CDR2 sequences are SEHNR and FQNEAQ (reference sequence). The V end lost 5 bases, the J end lost 8 bases, and 12 bases lay between the germline ends. This CDR3 region has 12 residues. This CDR3 reads CASSPILAEAFF. DNA for the CDR3: TGTGCCAGCAGCCCTATCCTCGCCGAAGCTTTCTTT.

The rearrangement links TRBV28 to TRBJ1-5, with TRBD1 identical over 7 bases. There are 15 residues in the CDR3. From germline, CDR1 is MDHEN and CDR2 SYDVKM. V shed 3 bases and J 6 bases; nucleotides not matched to a gene: 8. CDR3 loop: CASSLKQGIAQPQHF. For the CDR3, the DNA is TGTGCCAGCAGTTTGAAACAGGGGATAGCTCAGCCCCAGCATTTT.

This clonotype came up many times. The chain couples TRBV7-6 to TRBJ1-4; D possibly corresponds to TRBD1 (5 bases). Per germline, CDR1 SGHVS and CDR2 FNYEAQ. With 5 bases removed from V and 7 bases from J, the gap between germline ends came to 14 bases. The CDR3 is made up of 14 amino acids. The CDR3 coding sequence is TGTGCCAGCAGCACCGGGACGGCCCTTGAAAAACTGTTTTTT. It yields the protein CASSTGTALEKLFF.

In nucleotides, the CDR3 is TGTGCCAGTAGTGCCGACTACAATGAGCAGTTCTTC. Translation: CASSADYNEQFF. The rearrangement joins TRBV19 to TRBJ2-1; no firm D call. V lost 5 bases to trimming and J lost 3 bases, with 5 bases between them. CDR1 is LNHDA, CDR2 SQIVND, per germline (reference sequence). CDR3 length: 12 amino acids.

The chain couples TRBV7-8 to TRBJ1-3; D gene ambiguous. The V end was cut by 5 bases, the J end by 0 bases, with 17 bases between. There are 17 residues in the CDR3. Germline assignment: CDR1 SGHVS and CDR2 FQNEAQ. As DNA, the CDR3 is TGTGCCAGCAGCCCTAGGAGAGGAATAAACTCTGGAAACACCATATATTTT. This sequence encodes CASSPRRGINSGNTIYF.

This clonotype was counted a few times. Germline is not matched at one junction end, which may reflect a read error. This chain connects TRBV7-6 to TRBJ1-3; D uncertain. The CDR3 contains 15 residues. The germline CDR1 and CDR2 sequences are SGHVS and FNYEAQ. CDR3 sequence (DNA): TGTGCTAGCAGCTTAGGTGACACCGCTGGAAACACCATATATTTT. Its protein product is CASSLGDTAGNTIYF.

This clonotype appeared a few times. The V call is TRBV10-3, the J call TRBJ1-6; no firm D call. This CDR3 comprises 14 residues. V shed 1 base and J shed 7 bases, with 8 bases lying between them. The V gene's germline CDR1 is ENHRY and CDR2 SYGVKD. CDR3 DNA sequence: TGTGCCATCAGTGAGTTAGGTCACAATTCACCCCTCCACTTT. Amino acids: CAISELGHNSPLHF.

There are many counts of this clonotype. The chain combines TRBV7-2 with TRBJ1-3; D gene unclear. Germline V gives CDR1 SGHTA, CDR2 FQGNSA. The CDR3 consists of 15 residues. Trimming left V 5 bases short and J 0 bases short, with 11 bases between. CDR3 coding DNA: TGTGCCAGCAGCCCCGACCGGAGCTCTGGAAACACCATATATTTT. Translation gives CASSPDRSSGNTIYF.

Remarks on this clonotype: Given a much more abundant clone one base away, this may be a read error. V and J are TRBV7-2 and TRBJ1-2, with a tentative D call TRBD1 (5 bases). Trimming took off 7 bases at V and 4 bases at J, with 19 bases between the two ends. Germline V gene lookup returns CDR1 SGHTA and CDR2 FQGNSA. This CDR3 has 15 amino acids. The chain's CDR3 is CASTHYEGRSYGYTF. CDR3 DNA sequence: TGTGCCAGCACCCACTATGAGGGGAGGAGCTATGGCTACACCTTC. Using reference TRBV7-2 and TRBJ1-2 for the parts outside the CDR3, the full variable domain is GAGVSQSPSNKVTEKGKDVELRCDPISGHTALYWYRQSLGQGLEFLIYFQGNSAPDKSGLPSDRFSAERTGGSVSTLTIQRTQQEDSAVYLCASTHYEGRSYGYTFGSGTRLTVV.

This clonotype was seen only a few times. The rearrangement links TRBV15 to TRBJ1-5; TRBD1 agrees at 9 bases. With 0 bases clipped from V and 0 bases from J, the junction kept 15 bases outside the gene matches. Germline lookup yields CDR1 LNHNV and CDR2 YYDKDF (reference sequence). The CDR3 is 21 amino acids. The CDR3 is CATSRDMGQGASPYSNQPQHF. In DNA form, the CDR3 reads TGTGCCACCAGCAGAGATATGGGACAGGGAGCCTCACCCTATAGCAATCAGCCCCAGCATTTT.

This chain joins TRBV28 and TRBJ1-2; D is perhaps TRBD1 (5 bases). Germline CDR1 is MDHEN and CDR2 is SYDVKM. V was pared by 5 bases and J by 3 bases, with 13 bases between. This CDR3 has 14 amino acids. The CDR3 is CASSRMGGDYGYTF. CDR3 DNA sequence: TGTGCCAGCAGTAGGATGGGGGGAGACTATGGCTACACCTTC.

This clonotype was picked up many times. The V call is TRBV7-2, the J call TRBJ2-7; 8 nucleotides line up with TRBD2. CDR3 size: 16 residues. V lost 5 bases to trimming and J lost 6 bases; unmatched junction nucleotides: 15. CDR1 is SGHTA and CDR2 is FQGNSA in the germline V gene. CDR3 sequence (DNA): TGTGCCAGCAGCATCTCTCCGGGACTAGTTTCAGCCGAGCAGTACTTC. Amino acids: CASSISPGLVSAEQYF.

The chain recombines TRBV7-2 with TRBJ2-3, with D uncertain. Germline V lookup: CDR1 SGHTA, CDR2 FQGNSA. This CDR3 region has 12 residues. Between the trimmed V and J ends, which lost 5 bases and 4 bases, there was a span of 7 bases. CDR3 in DNA: TGTGCCAGCAGCGGCCCATCAGATACGCAGTATTTT. Amino acids: CASSGPSDTQYF.

The gene calls are TRBV7-2 and TRBJ1-1; possibly TRBD1 for D (5 bases). The CDR3 covers 14 residues. V dropped 3 bases and J dropped 8 bases, with 16 bases sitting between them. Per the germline V gene, CDR1 is SGHTA and CDR2 is FQGNSA. CDR3 sequence: CASSLRQGVNEAFF. Here the CDR3 DNA reads TGTGCCAGCAGCTTGAGGCAGGGAGTGAACGAAGCTTTCTTT.